Ten or more counts support the clone carrying this T cell receptor (beta chain). Its specificity is unknown. The sample originates from a study of identical twins. Overall study findings and caveats: Donors were not followed over many years; analysis was cross-sectional.

Using its own MiXCR run on the 5' RACE reads, TCRdb lists one record per CDR3 protein. The profile shows under 250,000 distinct CDR3 sequences, approximately 7.8% of them singletons. The germline V gene has CDR1 MNHEY and CDR2 SVGAGI. The CDR3 sequence is 13 residues long. V was trimmed by 2 bases and J by 1 base, leaving 5 bases between them. This sample also belongs to another study, concerning yellow fever vaccine responses in identical twins.

Source material: CD8+ T cells sorted from blood. The chain carries TRBV6-5 and TRBJ1-2; D gene ambiguous. The origin of this receptor is a woman aged 18-29 years in good health. This chain's CDR3 is CASSYAVNYGYTF. CDR3 coding DNA: TGTGCCAGCAGTTACGCAGTTAACTATGGCTACACCTTC.